A few counts support the clone carrying this T cell receptor beta chain. This CDR3 has 13 residues. Trimming pared 3 bases from V and 0 bases from J, leaving 5 bases between. TCRdb reanalysed the 5' RACE reads using MiXCR and keeps one entry per CDR3 protein. The table includes a few hundred thousand distinct CDR3 sequences, approximately 21% detected once. The data were taken from a study of T-cell memory formation after mild COVID-19. Material for sequencing was PBMCs or a T cell subset sorted from them (not recorded which). The gene calls are TRBV12-3 or TRBV12-4 and TRBJ1-1; no clear D gene. The receptor was derived from an adult woman who had mild COVID-19 (a few samples of this study predate the infection). Cell type and time point are not known. CDR3 in amino acids: CASSFNLNTEAFF. CDR3 DNA: TGTGCCAGCAGTTTCAACCTGAACACTGAAGCTTTCTTT.